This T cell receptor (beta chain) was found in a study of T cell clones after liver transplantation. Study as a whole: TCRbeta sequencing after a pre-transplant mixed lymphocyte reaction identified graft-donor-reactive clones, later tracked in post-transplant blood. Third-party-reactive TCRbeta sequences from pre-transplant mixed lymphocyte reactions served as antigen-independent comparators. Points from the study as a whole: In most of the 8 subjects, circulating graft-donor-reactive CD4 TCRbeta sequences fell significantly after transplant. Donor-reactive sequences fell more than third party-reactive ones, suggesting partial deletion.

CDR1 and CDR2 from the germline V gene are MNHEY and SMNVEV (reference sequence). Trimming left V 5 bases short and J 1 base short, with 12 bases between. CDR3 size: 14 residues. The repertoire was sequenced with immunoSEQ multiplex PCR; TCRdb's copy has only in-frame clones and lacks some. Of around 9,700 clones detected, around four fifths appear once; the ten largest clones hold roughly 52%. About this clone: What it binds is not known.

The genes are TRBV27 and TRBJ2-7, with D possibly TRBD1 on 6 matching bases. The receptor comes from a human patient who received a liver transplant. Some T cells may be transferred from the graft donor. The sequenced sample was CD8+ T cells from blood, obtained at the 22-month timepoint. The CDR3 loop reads CASSPLGQSYEQYF. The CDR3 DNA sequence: TGTGCCAGCAGTCCACTTGGACAGTCCTACGAGCAGTACTTC.